This TCR beta chain was recovered during a study of blood T cell repertoires in COVID-19. The CDR3 has 10 amino acids. Germline V gene sequence: CDR1 DFQATT, CDR2 SNEGSKA (reference sequence). V was trimmed by 6 bases and J by 5 bases, leaving 7 bases between them. Libraries were prepared by immunoSEQ multiplex PCR; TCRdb keeps only in-frame clonotypes and omits some of them. Among fewer than 300,000 clones listed, less than 85% were seen once. The rearrangement links TRBV20-1 to TRBJ2-5; no clear D. The sequenced material came from peripheral blood. This TCR was recovered from a woman aged 18-29 years with acute or convalescent COVID-19. The CDR3 region is CSARRETQYF. CDR3 coding DNA: TGCAGTGCCCGGCGGGAGACCCAGTACTTC.